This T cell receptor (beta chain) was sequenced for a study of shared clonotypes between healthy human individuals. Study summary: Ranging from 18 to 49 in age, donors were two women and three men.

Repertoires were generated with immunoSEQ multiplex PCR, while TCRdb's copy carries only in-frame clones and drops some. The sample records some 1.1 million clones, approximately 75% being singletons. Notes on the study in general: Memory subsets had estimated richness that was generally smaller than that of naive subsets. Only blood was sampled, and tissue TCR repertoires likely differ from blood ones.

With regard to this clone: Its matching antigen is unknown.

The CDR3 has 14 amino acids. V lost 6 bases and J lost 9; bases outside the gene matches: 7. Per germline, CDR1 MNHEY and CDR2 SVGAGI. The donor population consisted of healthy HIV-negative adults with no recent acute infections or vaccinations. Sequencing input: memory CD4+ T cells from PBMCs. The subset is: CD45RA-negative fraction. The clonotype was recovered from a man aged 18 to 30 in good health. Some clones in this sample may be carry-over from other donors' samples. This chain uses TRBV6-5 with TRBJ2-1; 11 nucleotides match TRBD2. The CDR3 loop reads CASRFGTSGGEQFF. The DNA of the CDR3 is TGTGCCAGCAGGTTCGGGACTAGCGGCGGTGAGCAGTTCTTC.